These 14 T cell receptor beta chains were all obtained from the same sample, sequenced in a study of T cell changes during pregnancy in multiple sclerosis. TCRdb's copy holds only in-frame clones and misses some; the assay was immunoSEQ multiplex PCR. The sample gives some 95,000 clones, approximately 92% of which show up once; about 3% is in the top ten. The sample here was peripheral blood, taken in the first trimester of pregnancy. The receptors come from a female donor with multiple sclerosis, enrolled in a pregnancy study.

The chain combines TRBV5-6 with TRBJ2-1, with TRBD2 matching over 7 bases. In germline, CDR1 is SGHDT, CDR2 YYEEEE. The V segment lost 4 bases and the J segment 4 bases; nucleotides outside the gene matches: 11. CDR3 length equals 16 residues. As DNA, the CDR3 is TGTGCCAGCAGCCCATCCCAGCGGGAACCATACAATGAGCAGTTCTTC. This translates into CASSPSQREPYNEQFF. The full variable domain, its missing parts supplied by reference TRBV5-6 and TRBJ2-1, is DAGVTQSPTHLIKTRGQQVTLRCSPKSGHDTVSWYQQALGQGPQFIFQYYEEEERQRGNFPDRFSGHQFPNYSSELNVNALLLGDSALYLCASSPSQREPYNEQFFGPGTRLTVL.

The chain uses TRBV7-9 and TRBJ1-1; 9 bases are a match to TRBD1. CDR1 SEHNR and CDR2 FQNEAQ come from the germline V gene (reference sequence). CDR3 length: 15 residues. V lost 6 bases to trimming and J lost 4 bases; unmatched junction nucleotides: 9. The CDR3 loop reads CASSSHRGLRTEAFF. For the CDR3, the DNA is TGTGCCAGCAGTTCCCACAGGGGGCTGCGCACTGAAGCTTTCTTT.

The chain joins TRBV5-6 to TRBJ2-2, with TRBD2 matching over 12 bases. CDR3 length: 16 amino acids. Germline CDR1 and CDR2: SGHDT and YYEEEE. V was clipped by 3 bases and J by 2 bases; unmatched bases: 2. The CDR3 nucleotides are TGTGCCAGCAGCTCTAGCGGGAGGGATAACACCGGGGAGCTGTTTTTT. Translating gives CASSSSGRDNTGELFF. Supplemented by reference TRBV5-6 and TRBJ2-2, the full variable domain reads DAGVTQSPTHLIKTRGQQVTLRCSPKSGHDTVSWYQQALGQGPQFIFQYYEEEERQRGNFPDRFSGHQFPNYSSELNVNALLLGDSALYLCASSSSGRDNTGELFFGEGSRLTVL.

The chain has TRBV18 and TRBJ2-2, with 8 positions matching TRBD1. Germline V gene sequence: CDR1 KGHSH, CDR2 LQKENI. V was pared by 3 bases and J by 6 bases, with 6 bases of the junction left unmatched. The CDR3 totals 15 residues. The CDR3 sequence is CASSPTGTGPGELFF. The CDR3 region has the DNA TGTGCCAGCTCACCCACCGGGACAGGTCCCGGGGAGCTGTTTTTT. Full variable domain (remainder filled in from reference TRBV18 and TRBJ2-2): NAGVMQNPRHLVRRRGQEARLRCSPMKGHSHVYWYRQLPEEGLKFMVYLQKENIIDESGMPKERFSAEFPKEGPSILRIQQVVRGDSAAYFCASSPTGTGPGELFFGEGSRLTVL.

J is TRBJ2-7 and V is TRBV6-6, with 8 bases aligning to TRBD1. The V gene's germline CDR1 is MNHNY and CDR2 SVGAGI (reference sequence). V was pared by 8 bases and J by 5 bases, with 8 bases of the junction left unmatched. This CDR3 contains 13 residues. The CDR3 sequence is CASGPDRVHEQYF. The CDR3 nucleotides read TGTGCCAGCGGCCCGGACAGGGTCCACGAGCAGTACTTC.

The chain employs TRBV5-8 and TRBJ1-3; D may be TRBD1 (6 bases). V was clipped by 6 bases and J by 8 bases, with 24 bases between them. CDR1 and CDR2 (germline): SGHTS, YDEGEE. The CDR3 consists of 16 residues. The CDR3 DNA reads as TGTGCCAGCACCACCCCCGGGACACGCTTCGGGGACACCATATATTTT. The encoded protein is CASTTPGTRFGDTIYF.

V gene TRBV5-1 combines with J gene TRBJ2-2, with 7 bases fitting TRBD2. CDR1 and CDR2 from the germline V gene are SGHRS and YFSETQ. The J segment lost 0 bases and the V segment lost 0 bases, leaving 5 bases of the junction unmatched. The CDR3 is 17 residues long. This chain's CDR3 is CASSLAPAGANTGELFF. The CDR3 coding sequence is TGCGCCAGCAGCTTGGCCCCTGCGGGAGCGAACACCGGGGAGCTGTTTTTT.

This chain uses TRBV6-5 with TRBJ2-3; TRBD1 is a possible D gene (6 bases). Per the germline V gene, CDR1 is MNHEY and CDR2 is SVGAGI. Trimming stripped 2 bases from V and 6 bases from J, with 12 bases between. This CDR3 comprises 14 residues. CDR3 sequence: CASSYGTGTDTQYF. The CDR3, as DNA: TGTGCCAGCAGTTACGGTACAGGGACGGATACGCAGTATTTT.

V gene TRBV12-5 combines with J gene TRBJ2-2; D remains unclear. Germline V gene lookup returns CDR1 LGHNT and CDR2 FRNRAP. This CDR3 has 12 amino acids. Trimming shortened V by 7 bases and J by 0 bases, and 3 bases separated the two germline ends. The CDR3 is CASATNTGELFF. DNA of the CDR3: TGTGCTAGTGCAACGAACACCGGGGAGCTGTTTTTT.

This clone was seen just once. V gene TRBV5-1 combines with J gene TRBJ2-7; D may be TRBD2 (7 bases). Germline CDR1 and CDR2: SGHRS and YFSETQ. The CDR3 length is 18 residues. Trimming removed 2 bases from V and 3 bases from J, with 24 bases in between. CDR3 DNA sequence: TGCGCCAGCAGCTTCATTGGGGGGGGCGGGACCTACCTCTACGAGCAGTACTTC. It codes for CASSFIGGGGTYLYEQYF. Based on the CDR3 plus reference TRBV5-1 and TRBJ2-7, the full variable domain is KAGVTQTPRYLIKTRGQQVTLSCSPISGHRSVSWYQQTPGQGLQFLFEYFSETQRNKGNFPGRFSGRQFSNSRSEMNVSTLELGDSALYLCASSFIGGGGTYLYEQYFGPGTRLTVT.

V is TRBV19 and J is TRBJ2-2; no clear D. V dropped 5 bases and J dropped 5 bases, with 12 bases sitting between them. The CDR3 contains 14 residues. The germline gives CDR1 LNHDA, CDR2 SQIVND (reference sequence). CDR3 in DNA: TGTGCCAGTAGTTTCCAGAAGAGGACCGGGGAGCTGTTTTTT. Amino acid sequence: CASSFQKRTGELFF.

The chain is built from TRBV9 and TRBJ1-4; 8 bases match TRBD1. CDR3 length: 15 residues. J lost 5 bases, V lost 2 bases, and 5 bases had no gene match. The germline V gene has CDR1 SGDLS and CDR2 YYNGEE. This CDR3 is CASSVDRGQNEKLFF. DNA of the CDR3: TGTGCCAGCAGCGTTGACAGGGGCCAAAATGAAAAACTGTTTTTT.

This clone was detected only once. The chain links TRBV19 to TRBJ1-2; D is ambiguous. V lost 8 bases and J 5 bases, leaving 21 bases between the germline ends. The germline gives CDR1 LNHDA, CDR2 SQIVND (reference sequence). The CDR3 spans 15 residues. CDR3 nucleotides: TGTGCCAGTTCGCCCACCTCGGGATTCATTTATGGCTACACCTTC. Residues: CASSPTSGFIYGYTF.

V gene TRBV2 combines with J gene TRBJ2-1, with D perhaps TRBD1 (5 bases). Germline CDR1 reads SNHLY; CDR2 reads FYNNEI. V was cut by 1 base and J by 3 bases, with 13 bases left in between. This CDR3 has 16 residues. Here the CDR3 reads CASSEGVGAIYNEQFF. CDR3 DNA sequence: TGTGCCAGCAGTGAAGGGGTAGGGGCCATCTACAATGAGCAGTTCTTC.